This is a list of T cell receptor beta chains from one sample in a study of cytomegalovirus exposure and HLA in healthy donors. The repertoire was sequenced with immunoSEQ multiplex PCR; TCRdb's copy has only in-frame clones and lacks some. The sample has about 160,000 clones, roughly 85% seen once; the top ten hold roughly 2%. Specimen: PBMCs. These receptors came from a man aged 40-49 years in good health and CMV-seronegative. CDR3s include the opening cysteine and the closing phenylalanine or tryptophan.

cdr3_aa v_call
CASSIDRDQPQHF TRBV19
CASRWGTGSSNEQFF TRBV6-1
CASSLRGGEAFF TRBV7-2
CASSSGDRASGNTIYF TRBV11-3
CASSTTAGGWETQYF TRBV11-2
CASSPPADTQYF TRBV5-1
CASRPRPSGEETQYF TRBV11-1
CASSFAGGKKARAFF TRBV28
CASSLSGISYEQYF TRBV5-1
CASSARDRDIVKAFF TRBV7-9
CASSQEKSTPFNYGYTF TRBV4-1
CASSPGFLAETDTQYF TRBV11-3
CASSPLTESGVEQYF TRBV18
CASSLRTGAPLAYEQYF TRBV7-6
CASSQVAGLASTEQFF TRBV4-3
CASSFETENSQYF TRBV5-1
CATRRLAGQYEQYF TRBV28
CASSRGGVRTDTQYF TRBV4-1
CASSQDSRETQYF TRBV5-1
CASSLTANTGELFF TRBV5-1
CSVGGLAKNIQYF TRBV29-1
CTVRGGPWETQYF TRBV29-1
CASSKLADTDTQYF TRBV5-8
CASSISLLAPYEQYF TRBV19
CASSQWGLTYEQYF TRBV14
CSSSLEVWRSASNEQFF TRBV7-9
CASSVGSAGKGSGELFF TRBV9
CASSPDRGTNEKLFF TRBV18
CASSQRESDEQFF TRBV11-3
CASQAGRDQPQHF TRBV2
CASSSIPGGARTEAFF TRBV28
CASRRQTGEGEAFF TRBV28
CASTTTSGRESGELFF TRBV11-2
CASSLTSGAEETQYF TRBV13
CASSLDTSGANVLTF TRBV25-1
CASSLGPGRSGELFF TRBV5-1
CASSPSGTGTLADYNEQFF TRBV4-1
CASSPTLETQYF TRBV7-2
CASSPGTSSSDTQYF TRBV11-3
CSVGGQGSGETQYF TRBV29-1